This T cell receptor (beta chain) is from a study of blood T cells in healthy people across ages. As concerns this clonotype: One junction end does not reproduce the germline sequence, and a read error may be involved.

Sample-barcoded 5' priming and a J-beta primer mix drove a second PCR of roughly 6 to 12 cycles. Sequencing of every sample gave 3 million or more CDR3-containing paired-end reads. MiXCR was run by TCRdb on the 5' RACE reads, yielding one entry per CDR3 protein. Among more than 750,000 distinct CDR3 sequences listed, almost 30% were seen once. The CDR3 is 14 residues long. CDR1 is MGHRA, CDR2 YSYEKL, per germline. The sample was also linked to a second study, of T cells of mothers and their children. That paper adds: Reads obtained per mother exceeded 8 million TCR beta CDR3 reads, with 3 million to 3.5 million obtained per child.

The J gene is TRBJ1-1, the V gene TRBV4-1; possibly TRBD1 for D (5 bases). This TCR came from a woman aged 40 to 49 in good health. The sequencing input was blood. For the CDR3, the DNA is TGCGCCAGCAACCAAGATGGGACGAGGGCTGAAGCTTTCTTT. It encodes CASNQDGTRAEAFF.